Following are 5 T cell receptor beta chains from one sample sequenced in a study of blood T cell repertoires in COVID-19. The table came from immunoSEQ multiplex PCR; TCRdb's copy has only in-frame clones and leaves some out. The sample records 250,000 to 400,000 clones, about nine tenths being singletons. Material for sequencing was PBMCs or T cells enriched from blood (not recorded which). Receptors originate from a man in his fifties or sixties who had recovered from COVID-19.

V is TRBV2 and J is TRBJ2-3; 10 bases match TRBD1. V lost 6 bases, J lost 2 bases, and 5 bases stayed unmatched. The germline gives CDR1 SNHLY, CDR2 FYNNEI. The CDR3 totals 15 residues. CDR3 sequence reads: CASSRDRGITDTQYF. Written as DNA, the CDR3 is TGTGCCAGCAGCCGGGACAGGGGAATCACAGATACGCAGTATTTT.

The rearrangement links TRBV7-2 to TRBJ2-1, with TRBD2 matching 8 bases. V shed 5 bases, J shed 6 bases, and the junction held 15 bases outside the gene matches. CDR3 length equals 17 residues. Germline-derived CDR1 and CDR2 are SGHTA and FQGNSA. The CDR3 DNA follows: TGTGCCAGCAGCCCCCGCCAGCGGGGGCTAGGGGCCAATGAGCAGTTCTTC. This encodes CASSPRQRGLGANEQFF. Using reference TRBV7-2 and TRBJ2-1 for the parts outside the CDR3, the full variable domain is GAGVSQSPSNKVTEKGKDVELRCDPISGHTALYWYRQSLGQGLEFLIYFQGNSAPDKSGLPSDRFSAERTGGSVSTLTIQRTQQEDSAVYLCASSPRQRGLGANEQFFGPGTRLTVL.

The CDR3 DNA reads as TGCGCCAGCAGCTCCGAAAGGGGCACCGGGGAGCTGTTTTTT. Translation: CASSSERGTGELFF. V and J are TRBV5-1 and TRBJ2-2; D may be TRBD1 (5 bases). The CDR3 is made up of 14 amino acids. V was shortened by 3 bases and J by 4 bases, with 10 bases between the two germline ends. From germline, CDR1 is SGHRS and CDR2 YFSETQ.

The genes are TRBV6-5 and TRBJ2-7; D possibly corresponds to TRBD1 (6 bases). This CDR3 is 14 amino acids long. Trimming stripped 6 bases from V and 3 bases from J, with 15 bases between. CDR1 and CDR2 from the germline V gene are MNHEY and SVGAGI. The CDR3 DNA reads as TGTGCCAGCAGCCGTATACCAGGGGTCTACGAGCAGTACTTC. As protein: CASSRIPGVYEQYF.

The CDR3 protein is CASSPGVLRSEAFF. The DNA for the CDR3 is TGTGCCAGCAGCCCAGGGGTGTTACGATCTGAAGCTTTCTTT. The chain joins TRBV11-2 to TRBJ1-1; D might be TRBD1 (6 bases). The CDR3 loop spans 14 amino acids. CDR1 SGHAT and CDR2 FQNNGV come from the germline V gene. V was shortened by 5 bases and J by 6 bases, with 16 bases between the two germline ends.